This T cell receptor beta chain was captured in a study of cytomegalovirus exposure and HLA in healthy donors. The PCR ran on 60 Vbeta and 13 Jbeta primers. Only in-frame clones appear in the TCRdb table, and some are missing; sequencing was by immunoSEQ multiplex PCR. This sample carries under 200,000 clones, over 60% of them seen once, and the ten largest clones take 4.5% to 6%. The donors were healthy bone marrow donors. The CDR3 runs 15 residues. Germline assignment: CDR1 LGHNA and CDR2 YSLEER. Germline trimming cut 0 bases from V and 5 bases from J; bases unmatched to any gene: 5. Sequencing was carried out using PBMCs. The gene calls are TRBV4-3 and TRBJ2-5; 8 bases match TRBD2. This clonotype was obtained from a man aged 40-55 years in good health and CMV-seronegative. The CDR3 sequence: CASSQEPRGGETQYF. The CDR3 DNA sequence: TGCGCCAGCAGCCAAGAACCCCGGGGGGGCGAGACCCAGTACTTC.